The rows below give T cell receptor beta chains drawn from one sample of a study of Ad26.COV2.S vaccination and SARS-CoV-2 variants. Assay used: immunoSEQ multiplex PCR; TCRdb lists only in-frame clones, some missing. The sample includes 380,000 or so clones, approximately 90% of them seen just once. Material: peripheral blood, obtained in a trial of Ad26.COV2.S vaccine versus placebo. The source is a person between 18 and 65 years old who received the Ad26.COV2.S COVID-19 vaccine or a placebo. CDR3s include the opening cysteine and the closing phenylalanine or tryptophan. Fields, in order: J gene, V gene, D gene, clone size, CDR3 protein, CDR3 DNA. D genes are given only for firm matches. Some rows have no size entry. The others give once, few or many, or a class for an expanded clone.

J gene: TRBJ2-2; V gene: TRBV3-1/TRBV3-2; D gene: -; clone size: -; CDR3 protein: CASSQDRGLRGTGELFF; CDR3 DNA: TGTGCCAGCAGCCAAGATCGAGGGTTGAGGGGCACCGGGGAGCTGTTTTTT
J gene: TRBJ2-1; V gene: TRBV11-2; D gene: TRBD1; clone size: -; CDR3 protein: CASSRVPTGMDEQFF; CDR3 DNA: TGTGCCAGCAGCCGGGTTCCGACAGGGATGGATGAGCAGTTCTTC
J gene: TRBJ2-7; V gene: TRBV6-5; D gene: -; clone size: -; CDR3 protein: CASSPRQGYEQYF; CDR3 DNA: TGTGCCAGCAGTCCCAGGCAGGGTTACGAGCAGTACTTC
J gene: TRBJ2-7; V gene: TRBV5-4; D gene: TRBD2; clone size: -; CDR3 protein: CASSLATSGAYEQYF; CDR3 DNA: TGTGCCAGCAGCTTGGCTACTAGCGGGGCCTACGAGCAGTACTTC
J gene: TRBJ1-5; V gene: TRBV30; D gene: -; clone size: -; CDR3 protein: CAWSVRDDQPQHF; CDR3 DNA: TGTGCCTGGAGTGTACGTGATGATCAGCCCCAGCATTTT
J gene: TRBJ1-5; V gene: TRBV9; D gene: TRBD1; clone size: -; CDR3 protein: CASSPSRGLRQPQHF; CDR3 DNA: TGTGCCAGCAGCCCAAGCAGGGGGCTAAGACAGCCCCAGCATTTT
J gene: TRBJ1-1; V gene: TRBV6-5; D gene: -; clone size: -; CDR3 protein: CASSLTGDTEAFF; CDR3 DNA: TGTGCCAGCAGTCTTACAGGAGACACTGAAGCTTTCTTT
J gene: TRBJ1-4; V gene: TRBV6-5; D gene: TRBD1; clone size: -; CDR3 protein: CASRKDRGSEKLFF; CDR3 DNA: TGTGCCAGCAGAAAGGACAGGGGAAGTGAAAAACTGTTTTTT
J gene: TRBJ1-2; V gene: TRBV28; D gene: -; clone size: -; CDR3 protein: CASSFTRQPPNYGYTF; CDR3 DNA: TGTGCCAGCAGTTTCACCAGACAGCCTCCTAACTATGGCTACACCTTC
J gene: TRBJ2-7; V gene: TRBV11-2; D gene: -; clone size: -; CDR3 protein: CASSLTATGDSYEQYF; CDR3 DNA: TGTGCCAGCAGCTTAACCGCGACAGGCGACTCCTACGAGCAGTACTTC
J gene: TRBJ1-1; V gene: TRBV6-5; D gene: -; clone size: -; CDR3 protein: CASSYSDGIEAFF; CDR3 DNA: TGTGCCAGCAGTTACTCGGACGGCATTGAAGCTTTCTTT
J gene: TRBJ2-3; V gene: TRBV7-9; D gene: TRBD1; clone size: -; CDR3 protein: CASSLADRAPDTQYF; CDR3 DNA: TGTGCCAGCAGCTTAGCCGACAGGGCCCCAGATACGCAGTATTTT
J gene: TRBJ2-3; V gene: TRBV28; D gene: -; clone size: -; CDR3 protein: CASTQRGRHRPEGTDTQYF; CDR3 DNA: TGTGCCAGCACCCAGAGAGGGAGGCACCGCCCTGAGGGCACAGATACGCAGTATTTT
J gene: TRBJ2-3; V gene: TRBV2; D gene: -; clone size: -; CDR3 protein: CASGSGSWTSTDTQYF; CDR3 DNA: TGTGCCAGCGGATCGGGATCGTGGACTAGCACAGATACGCAGTATTTT
J gene: TRBJ1-4; V gene: TRBV6-5; D gene: TRBD1; clone size: -; CDR3 protein: CASSNRDRSHEKLFF; CDR3 DNA: TGTGCCAGCAGTAACCGGGACAGGTCCCATGAAAAACTGTTTTTT
J gene: TRBJ2-1; V gene: TRBV29-1; D gene: TRBD2; clone size: -; CDR3 protein: CSVDLSGSGEGEQFF; CDR3 DNA: TGCAGCGTTGATTTATCGGGTAGCGGGGAAGGGGAGCAGTTCTTC
J gene: TRBJ1-1; V gene: TRBV7-9; D gene: -; clone size: -; CDR3 protein: CASSYSGSNTEAFF; CDR3 DNA: TGTGCCAGCAGCTATAGCGGCAGCAACACTGAAGCTTTCTTT
J gene: TRBJ1-6; V gene: TRBV28; D gene: -; clone size: once; CDR3 protein: CASSFSRIGRASSPLHF; CDR3 DNA: TGTGCCAGCAGTTTTTCTCGTATCGGCAGGGCTAGTTCACCCCTCCACTTT
J gene: TRBJ1-1; V gene: TRBV7-3; D gene: -; clone size: -; CDR3 protein: CASGEGPNTEAFF; CDR3 DNA: TGTGCCAGCGGGGAGGGGCCGAACACTGAAGCTTTCTTT
J gene: TRBJ1-6; V gene: TRBV30; D gene: TRBD1; clone size: -; CDR3 protein: CAWGPGQISTSSNSPLHF; CDR3 DNA: TGTGCCTGGGGTCCGGGACAGATATCCACTTCTTCAAATTCACCCCTCCACTTT
J gene: TRBJ2-1; V gene: TRBV28; D gene: TRBD1; clone size: -; CDR3 protein: CASSLSSSGTGYNEQFF; CDR3 DNA: TGTGCCAGCAGTTTAAGTAGTTCGGGGACAGGGTACAATGAGCAGTTCTTC
J gene: TRBJ1-5; V gene: TRBV28; D gene: -; clone size: -; CDR3 protein: CASSLRVSNQPQHF; CDR3 DNA: TGTGCCAGCAGTCTCCGAGTTAGCAATCAGCCCCAGCATTTT
J gene: TRBJ2-1; V gene: TRBV7-8; D gene: -; clone size: -; CDR3 protein: CASSPTYTGEQFF; CDR3 DNA: TGTGCCAGCAGCCCTACTTACACGGGTGAGCAGTTCTTC
J gene: TRBJ1-1; V gene: TRBV27; D gene: TRBD1; clone size: -; CDR3 protein: CASSRTGWADTEAFF; CDR3 DNA: TGTGCCAGCAGCCGGACAGGGTGGGCGGACACTGAAGCTTTCTTT
J gene: TRBJ1-1; V gene: TRBV6-5; D gene: -; clone size: -; CDR3 protein: CASSPLPGQRTEAFF; CDR3 DNA: TGTGCCAGCAGTCCGCTCCCGGGACAACGAACTGAAGCTTTCTTT